Sequencing of this T cell receptor beta chain was carried out in a study of shared clonotypes between healthy human individuals. Study results and caveats: Specimens sampled were limited to blood, with tissue repertoires likely differing.

The CDR3 length is 18 residues. Trimming removed 3 bases at V and 0 bases at J, with 18 bases between. The germline V gene encodes CDR1 SNHLY and CDR2 FYNNEI. To note about this clone: Antigen: not known.

Every subset had its genomic DNA shared out evenly among several immunoSEQ plates. Profiling relied on immunoSEQ multiplex PCR, and the TCRdb table lists in-frame clones only, not all of them. The sample lists about 2.1 million clones; 90% to 95% were seen once. The naive CD8 subset, CD45RO-negative cells positively selected for CCR7, excluded terminally differentiated effector memory CD45RA+ cells. The sample comprised naive CD8+ T cells from PBMCs. The chain couples TRBV2 to TRBJ1-3, with a possible D match to TRBD1 (5 bases). The sequence was obtained from a man aged 18-30 years in good health. Some clones in this sample may be carry-over from other donors' samples. CDR3 DNA: TGTGCCAGCAGTGATCCCTCTCTGGGACGGTACTCTGGAAACACCATATATTTT. Its protein product is CASSDPSLGRYSGNTIYF.